This passage covers 26 T cell receptor beta chains from one sample sequenced in a study of T cells in localized non-small cell lung cancer. The data were produced by immunoSEQ multiplex PCR, yet TCRdb's version contains in-frame clones alone and is incomplete. The repertoire has about 2,300 clones, approximately 24% of them found once; the top ten carry over 9.5%. Source: normal lung tissue next to the tumor, taken before any cancer treatment. All receptors come from a male donor older than 55 with stage I squamous cell lung carcinoma.

This clone occurred a few times. This chain joins TRBV11-3 and TRBJ1-2; D is possibly TRBD1 (6 bases). V gave up 6 bases and J gave up 0 bases, with 11 bases separating them. The CDR3 length is 14 residues. CDR1 and CDR2 from the germline V gene are SGHNT and YENEEA. Here the CDR3 reads CASRAGTSNYGYTF. The CDR3 DNA sequence: TGTGCCAGCAGGGCCGGGACATCTAACTATGGCTACACCTTC.

In its sample, this clone was seen a few times. The genes are TRBV14 and TRBJ1-1; D ambiguous. V gave up 1 base and J gave up 1 base, with 7 bases separating them. This CDR3 region has 14 residues. In germline, CDR1 is SGHDN, CDR2 FVKESK. The CDR3 reads CASSQALGNTEAFF. The CDR3 DNA is TGTGCCAGCAGCCAAGCCCTCGGGAACACTGAAGCTTTCTTT.

The chain employs TRBV10-2 and TRBJ1-3; D gene uncertain. Germline CDR1 is WSHSY and CDR2 is SAAADI. Trimming took off 2 bases at V and 4 bases at J, with 9 bases between the two ends. This CDR3 spans 14 amino acids. The CDR3 DNA reads TGCGCCAGCAGTGAGGCGGCGGTCGGAAACACCATATATTTT. Translation gives CASSEAAVGNTIYF.

This clone is categorized as medium-sized. The chain uses TRBV9 and TRBJ2-6, with a tentative D call TRBD1 (6 bases). Germline values: CDR1 SGDLS, CDR2 YYNGEE. V dropped 4 bases and J dropped 11 bases, with 16 bases sitting between them. The CDR3 is 14 residues long. The CDR3: CASSPGQIYDVLTF. The CDR3 DNA sequence: TGTGCCAGCAGCCCAGGACAGATTTACGACGTCCTGACTTTC. The full variable domain, in which reference TRBV9 and TRBJ2-6 provide the parts outside the CDR3, is DSGVTQTPKHLITATGQRVTLRCSPRSGDLSVYWYQQSLDQGLQFLIQYYNGEERAKGNILERFSAQQFPDLHSELNLSSLELGDSALYFCASSPGQIYDVLTFGAGSRLTVL.

Sample share makes this clone medium-sized. The V gene is TRBV11-3, the J gene TRBJ1-2, with no clear D. In germline, CDR1 is SGHNT, CDR2 YENEEA. There are 15 residues in the CDR3. V was pared by 4 bases and J by 6 bases, with 18 bases between. This CDR3 is CASSSNDWFEDGYTF. For the CDR3, the DNA is TGTGCCAGCAGCTCTAACGACTGGTTTGAAGATGGCTACACCTTC.

This clone has only a few counts. The chain carries TRBV9 and TRBJ2-3, with a possible D match to TRBD2 (6 bases). V was trimmed by 4 bases and J by 4 bases, leaving 16 bases between them. The CDR3 extends over 15 amino acids. In germline, CDR1 is SGDLS, CDR2 YYNGEE. CDR3 in amino acids: CASSPILGGADTQYF. CDR3 DNA sequence: TGTGCCAGCAGCCCGATCCTCGGGGGAGCAGATACGCAGTATTTT.

V usage is TRBV14 and J usage is TRBJ2-3; 15 bases fit TRBD2. Germline loops: CDR1 SGHDN, CDR2 FVKESK. V was clipped by 5 bases and J by 4 bases; unmatched bases: 10. This CDR3 is 18 amino acids long. This CDR3 is CASSVWKGLAGGSDTQYF. The CDR3 DNA sequence: TGTGCCAGCAGCGTTTGGAAGGGACTAGCGGGAGGCTCAGATACGCAGTATTTT.

By share, this clone counts as medium-sized. The rearrangement uses TRBV9 and TRBJ2-1; a weak D match, TRBD2 (6 bases). V was trimmed by 3 bases and J by 9 bases, leaving 10 bases between them. The germline gives CDR1 SGDLS, CDR2 YYNGEE. The CDR3 length is 12 residues. The DNA of the CDR3 is TGTGCCAGCAGCGGGGACTGGGGTGAGCAGTTCTTC. It codes for CASSGDWGEQFF.

J is TRBJ2-7 and V is TRBV11-3; the D gene is possibly TRBD1 (6 bases). CDR1 and CDR2 from the germline V gene are SGHNT and YENEEA. This CDR3 is 15 amino acids long. V was trimmed by 3 bases and J by 4 bases, leaving 16 bases between them. The CDR3 here is CASSLEAGAPYEQYF. As DNA, the CDR3 is TGTGCCAGCAGCTTGGAGGCAGGGGCCCCGTACGAGCAGTACTTC.

V is TRBV6-8 and J is TRBJ2-3; 13 bases are shared with TRBD2. Germline CDR1 is MNHGY and CDR2 is SAAAGT. The V segment lost 6 bases and the J segment 1 base; nucleotides outside the gene matches: 4. CDR3 length: 16 residues. The CDR3 DNA follows: TGTGCCAGCAGATCCGGACTAGCGGGGGGCACAGATACGCAGTATTTT. Encoded protein: CASRSGLAGGTDTQYF.

This clone was seen only a few times. V usage is TRBV11-3 and J usage is TRBJ2-2; D perhaps matches TRBD1 (6 bases). This CDR3 contains 15 residues. Trimming cost V 5 bases and J 5 bases, with 15 bases left between them. The germline CDR1 and CDR2 sequences are SGHNT and YENEEA. CDR3 sequence reads: CASSRLRDITGELFF. In DNA form, the CDR3 reads TGTGCCAGCAGCCGACTCCGGGACATAACCGGGGAGCTGTTTTTT. Using reference TRBV11-3 and TRBJ2-2 for the parts outside the CDR3, the full variable domain is EAGVVQSPRYKIIEKKQPVAFWCNPISGHNTLYWYLQNLGQGPELLIRYENEEAVDDSQLPKDRFSAERLKGVDSTLKIQPAELGDSAVYLCASSRLRDITGELFFGEGSRLTVL.

The chain carries TRBV6-8 and TRBJ1-1; D remains unclear. Trimming stripped 4 bases from V and 6 bases from J, with 18 bases between. Germline V lookup: CDR1 MNHGY, CDR2 SAAAGT. This CDR3 is built from 15 residues. CDR3 sequence reads: CASSLGKGGPAEAFF. The CDR3 DNA follows: TGTGCCAGCAGTTTGGGGAAAGGAGGGCCTGCTGAAGCTTTCTTT.

By frequency in the sample, this clone is medium-sized. The chain couples TRBV15 to TRBJ2-5; tentative D call: TRBD1 (6 bases). The CDR3 is made up of 16 amino acids. Germline assignment: CDR1 LNHNV and CDR2 YYDKDF (reference sequence). Trimming took off 1 base at V and 3 bases at J, with 15 bases between the two ends. In DNA, the CDR3 is TGTGCCACCAGCAGAGCCTTGCTCCCAGGGGAAGAGACCCAGTACTTC. This gives the protein CATSRALLPGEETQYF.

This clone is classed as medium-sized. The chain combines TRBV11-3 with TRBJ1-1; 8 nucleotides match TRBD1. Germline CDR1 and CDR2: SGHNT and YENEEA. V lost 5 bases to trimming and J lost 6 bases; unmatched junction nucleotides: 23. This CDR3 contains 19 residues. The CDR3 loop is CASSPNNRGQAFMIPEAFF. The CDR3 DNA sequence: TGTGCCAGCAGCCCTAATAACCGGGGACAGGCGTTTATGATCCCTGAAGCTTTCTTT.

The chain employs TRBV6-8 and TRBJ1-2, with D perhaps TRBD1 (5 bases). The CDR3 contains 14 residues. The germline CDR1 and CDR2 sequences are MNHGY and SAAAGT. Trimming shortened V by 0 bases and J by 4 bases, and 9 bases separated the two germline ends. In nucleotides, the CDR3 is TGTGCCAGCAGTTACTCCTTGGGGGGCTATGGCTACACCTTC. Translation: CASSYSLGGYGYTF.

This clone was counted ten times or more. V usage is TRBV6-8 and J usage is TRBJ1-5; D unresolved. Trimming stripped 6 bases from V and 7 bases from J, with 16 bases between. CDR3 length: 14 amino acids. From germline, CDR1 is MNHGY and CDR2 SAAAGT. The CDR3 region has the DNA TGTGCCAGCAGCGCGCCGCCAGGTCGACAGCCCCAGCATTTT. It codes for CASSAPPGRQPQHF.

This clone appeared a few times. The genes are TRBV19 and TRBJ2-1; 9 bases line up with TRBD2. The CDR3 totals 15 residues. CDR1 and CDR2 from the germline V gene are LNHDA and SQIVND (reference sequence). V gave up 1 base and J gave up 3 bases; unmatched junction bases: 1. The CDR3 sequence is CASSIGAGGYNEQFF. CDR3 DNA sequence: TGTGCCAGTAGTATAGGAGCGGGGGGCTACAATGAGCAGTTCTTC. Using reference TRBV19 and TRBJ2-1 for the parts outside the CDR3, the full variable domain is DGGITQSPKYLFRKEGQNVTLSCEQNLNHDAMYWYRQDPGQGLRLIYYSQIVNDFQKGDIAEGYSVSREKKESFPLTVTSAQKNPTAFYLCASSIGAGGYNEQFFGPGTRLTVL.

The chain combines TRBV28 with TRBJ2-2; a weak D match, TRBD1 (6 bases). Germline assignment: CDR1 MDHEN and CDR2 SYDVKM. Deletions cut 8 bases from V and 1 base from J, with 11 bases between. The CDR3 is 14 residues long. CDR3 DNA sequence: TGTGCCAGCGACTTGACAGGGAACACCGGGGAGCTGTTTTTT. Translation: CASDLTGNTGELFF.

This clone is termed medium-sized. V is TRBV11-3 and J is TRBJ1-3; D not resolved. Per the germline V gene, CDR1 is SGHNT and CDR2 is YENEEA. Trimming pared 8 bases from V and 0 bases from J, leaving 11 bases between. The CDR3 runs to 14 residues. CDR3 in DNA: TGTGCCAGCTCCCCCGTCAACTCTGGAAACACCATATATTTT. Translating it yields CASSPVNSGNTIYF.

This clone was found a few times. V is TRBV9 and J is TRBJ2-7, with D uncertain. V lost 5 bases, J lost 0 bases, and 12 bases lay in between. CDR1 and CDR2 from the germline V gene are SGDLS and YYNGEE. This CDR3 has 14 residues. The CDR3 bases are TGTGCCAGCAGGTGGGCGGAAAGCTCCTACGAGCAGTACTTC. Translation gives CASRWAESSYEQYF.

This clone is labeled medium-sized. CDR3 loop: CASSLVRGGGEQYF. Written as DNA, the CDR3 is TGTGCCAGCAGCTTAGTCAGGGGAGGAGGTGAGCAGTACTTC. The V and J genes are TRBV11-3 and TRBJ2-7; D could derive from TRBD1 or TRBD2 (6 bases each). With 1 base removed from V and 7 bases from J, the gap between germline ends came to 14 bases. The CDR3 contains 14 residues. Germline CDR1 reads SGHNT; CDR2 reads YENEEA.

Relative to its sample, this clone is medium-sized. The DNA for the CDR3 is TGTGCCAGCAGCTTGGACAGGGACCTTGGGGCCAACGTCCTGACTTTC. It is translated as CASSLDRDLGANVLTF. The chain is built from TRBV11-3 and TRBJ2-6, with 8 bases matching TRBD1. This CDR3 contains 16 residues. V shed 3 bases, J shed 3 bases, and the junction held 4 bases outside the gene matches. Germline-derived CDR1 and CDR2 are SGHNT and YENEEA. Using reference TRBV11-3 and TRBJ2-6 for the parts outside the CDR3, the full variable domain is EAGVVQSPRYKIIEKKQPVAFWCNPISGHNTLYWYLQNLGQGPELLIRYENEEAVDDSQLPKDRFSAERLKGVDSTLKIQPAELGDSAVYLCASSLDRDLGANVLTFGAGSRLTVL.

V is TRBV10-1 and J is TRBJ2-7, with 8 bases aligning to TRBD2. Germline V CDR1 and CDR2: WNHNN, SYGVQD (reference sequence). CDR3 size: 17 residues. The V gene end was trimmed by 2 bases and the J gene end by 6 bases; junction bases not matched to a gene: 15. CDR3 sequence (DNA): TGCGCCAGCAGTGAGGTTGTAGCGGGATTTTTCCCAGGCGAGCAGTACTTC. Amino acid sequence: CASSEVVAGFFPGEQYF.

Only a few counts were recorded for this clone. V usage is TRBV6-8 and J usage is TRBJ2-2; 10 bases match TRBD1. V shed 6 bases and J 7 bases; nucleotides not matched to a gene: 5. The CDR3 runs 14 residues. Germline V lookup: CDR1 MNHGY, CDR2 SAAAGT. The CDR3: CASRRQGAGGELFF. The CDR3 DNA is TGTGCCAGCAGACGACAGGGGGCGGGCGGGGAGCTGTTTTTT.

A few counts support this clone. This chain links TRBV19 with TRBJ1-1; D is unclear. Germline V gene sequence: CDR1 LNHDA, CDR2 SQIVND (reference sequence). This CDR3 comprises 15 residues. Trimming took 8 bases from V and 5 from J, leaving 21 bases between them. CDR3 nucleotide sequence: TGTGCCAGTCGAGCCCTTCTTGCTCGAGCTACTGAAGCTTTCTTT. It yields the protein CASRALLARATEAFF.

This chain joins TRBV10-2 and TRBJ2-3, with 12 nucleotides matching TRBD2. The V gene's germline CDR1 is WSHSY and CDR2 SAAADI. This CDR3 has 16 residues. With V trimmed by 5 bases and J by 5 bases, 8 bases remained unmatched. The CDR3 loop reads CASSRGLAGKRDTQYF. In nucleotides, the CDR3 is TGCGCCAGCAGTCGCGGACTAGCGGGAAAAAGAGATACGCAGTATTTT.